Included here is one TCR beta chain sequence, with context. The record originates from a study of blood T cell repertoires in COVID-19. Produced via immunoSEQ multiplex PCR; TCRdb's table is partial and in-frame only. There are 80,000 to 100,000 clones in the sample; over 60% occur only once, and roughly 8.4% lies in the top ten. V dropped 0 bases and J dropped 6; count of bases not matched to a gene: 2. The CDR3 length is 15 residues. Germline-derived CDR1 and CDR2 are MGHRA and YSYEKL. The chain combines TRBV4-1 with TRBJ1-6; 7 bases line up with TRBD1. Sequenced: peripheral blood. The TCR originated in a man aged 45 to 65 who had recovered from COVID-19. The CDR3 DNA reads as TGCGCCAGCAGCCAAGATGAGGGGGCTAATTCACCCCTCCACTTT. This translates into CASSQDEGANSPLHF.